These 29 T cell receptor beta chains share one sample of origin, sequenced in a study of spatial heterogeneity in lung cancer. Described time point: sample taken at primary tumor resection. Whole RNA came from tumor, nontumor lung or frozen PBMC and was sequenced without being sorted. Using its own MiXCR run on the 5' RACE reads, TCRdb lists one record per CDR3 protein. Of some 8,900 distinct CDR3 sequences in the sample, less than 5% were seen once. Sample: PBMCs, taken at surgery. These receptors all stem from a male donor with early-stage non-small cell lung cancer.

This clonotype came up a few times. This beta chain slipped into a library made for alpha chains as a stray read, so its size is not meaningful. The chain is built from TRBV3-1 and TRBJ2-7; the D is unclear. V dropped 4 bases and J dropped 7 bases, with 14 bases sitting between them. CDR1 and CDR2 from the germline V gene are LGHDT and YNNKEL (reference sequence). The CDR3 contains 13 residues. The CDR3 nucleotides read TGTGCCAGCAGCCGCCGGTCCGGTTGGGAGCAGTACGTC. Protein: CASSRRSGWEQYV.

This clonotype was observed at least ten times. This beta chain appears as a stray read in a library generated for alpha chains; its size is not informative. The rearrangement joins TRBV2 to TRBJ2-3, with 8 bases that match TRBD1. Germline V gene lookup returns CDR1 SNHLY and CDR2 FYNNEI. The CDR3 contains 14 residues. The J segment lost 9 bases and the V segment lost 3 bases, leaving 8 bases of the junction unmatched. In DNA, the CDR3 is TGTGCCAGCAGTGACGGGACAGGTATTAGCACGCAGTATTTT. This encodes CASSDGTGISTQYF.

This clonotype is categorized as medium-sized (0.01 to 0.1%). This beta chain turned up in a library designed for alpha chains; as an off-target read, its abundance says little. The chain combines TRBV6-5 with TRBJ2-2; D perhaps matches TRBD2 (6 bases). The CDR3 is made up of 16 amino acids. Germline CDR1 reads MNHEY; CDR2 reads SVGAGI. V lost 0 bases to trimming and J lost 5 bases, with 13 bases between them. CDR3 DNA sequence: TGTGCCAGCAGTTACTCGTGGAGGGGCCGGACCGGGGAGCTGTTTTTT. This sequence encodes CASSYSWRGRTGELFF.

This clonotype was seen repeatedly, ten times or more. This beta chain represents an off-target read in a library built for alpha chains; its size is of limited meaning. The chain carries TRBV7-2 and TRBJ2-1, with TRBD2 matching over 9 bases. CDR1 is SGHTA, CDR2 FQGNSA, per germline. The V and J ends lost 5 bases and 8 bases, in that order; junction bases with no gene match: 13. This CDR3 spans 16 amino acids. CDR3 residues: CASSPSGKLAGYEQFF. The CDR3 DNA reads TGTGCCAGCAGCCCATCTGGGAAACTAGCGGGCTATGAGCAGTTCTTC.

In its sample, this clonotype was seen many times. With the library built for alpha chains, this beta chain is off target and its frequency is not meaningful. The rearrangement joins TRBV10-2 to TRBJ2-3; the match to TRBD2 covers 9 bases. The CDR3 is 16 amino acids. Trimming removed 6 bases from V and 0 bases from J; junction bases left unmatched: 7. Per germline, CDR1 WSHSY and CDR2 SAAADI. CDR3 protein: CASRDLAGPSTDTQYF. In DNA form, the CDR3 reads TGCGCCAGCAGGGACCTAGCGGGACCTAGCACAGATACGCAGTATTTT.

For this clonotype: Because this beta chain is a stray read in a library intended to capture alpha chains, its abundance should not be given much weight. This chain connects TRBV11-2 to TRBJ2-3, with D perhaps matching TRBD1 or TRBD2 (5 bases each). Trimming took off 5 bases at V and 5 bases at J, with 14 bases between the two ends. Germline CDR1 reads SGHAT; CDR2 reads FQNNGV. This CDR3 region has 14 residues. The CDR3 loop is CASSIWGNRDTQYF. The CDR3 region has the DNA TGTGCCAGCAGCATCTGGGGGAATAGAGATACGCAGTATTTT.

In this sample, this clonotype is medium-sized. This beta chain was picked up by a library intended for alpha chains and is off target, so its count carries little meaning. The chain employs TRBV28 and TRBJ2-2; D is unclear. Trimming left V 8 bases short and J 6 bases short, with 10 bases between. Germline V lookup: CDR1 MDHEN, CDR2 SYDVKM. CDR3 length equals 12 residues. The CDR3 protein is CASHRSSGELFF. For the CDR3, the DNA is TGTGCCAGCCACCGGTCTTCCGGGGAGCTGTTTTTT.

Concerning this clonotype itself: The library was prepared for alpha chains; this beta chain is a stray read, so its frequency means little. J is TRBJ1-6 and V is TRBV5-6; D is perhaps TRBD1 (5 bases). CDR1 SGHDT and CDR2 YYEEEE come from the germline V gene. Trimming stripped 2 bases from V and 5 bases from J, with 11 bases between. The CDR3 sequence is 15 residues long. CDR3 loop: CASSFDQGDNSPLHF. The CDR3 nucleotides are TGTGCCAGCAGCTTTGACCAGGGTGATAATTCACCCCTCCACTTT.

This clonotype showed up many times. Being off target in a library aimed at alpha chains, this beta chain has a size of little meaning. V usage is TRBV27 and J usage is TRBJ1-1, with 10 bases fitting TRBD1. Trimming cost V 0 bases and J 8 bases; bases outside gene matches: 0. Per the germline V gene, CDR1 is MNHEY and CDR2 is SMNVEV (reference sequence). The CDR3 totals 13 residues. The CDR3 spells CASSLSGQGEAFF. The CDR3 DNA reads TGTGCCAGCAGTTTATCGGGACAGGGGGAAGCTTTCTTT.

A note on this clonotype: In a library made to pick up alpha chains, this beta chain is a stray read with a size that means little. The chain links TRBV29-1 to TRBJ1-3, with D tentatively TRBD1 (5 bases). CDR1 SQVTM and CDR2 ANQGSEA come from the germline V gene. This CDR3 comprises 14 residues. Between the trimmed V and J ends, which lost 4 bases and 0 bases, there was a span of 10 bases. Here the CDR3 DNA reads TGCAGCGTTGGGGAGGGGACCTCTGGAAACACCATATATTTT. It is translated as CSVGEGTSGNTIYF.

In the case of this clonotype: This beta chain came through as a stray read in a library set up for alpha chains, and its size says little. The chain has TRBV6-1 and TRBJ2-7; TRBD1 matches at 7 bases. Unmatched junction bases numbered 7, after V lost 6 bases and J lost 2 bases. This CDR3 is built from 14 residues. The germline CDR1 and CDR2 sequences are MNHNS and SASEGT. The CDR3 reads CASRQGLGTYEQYF. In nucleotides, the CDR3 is TGTGCCAGCAGACAGGGGTTAGGAACCTACGAGCAGTACTTC.

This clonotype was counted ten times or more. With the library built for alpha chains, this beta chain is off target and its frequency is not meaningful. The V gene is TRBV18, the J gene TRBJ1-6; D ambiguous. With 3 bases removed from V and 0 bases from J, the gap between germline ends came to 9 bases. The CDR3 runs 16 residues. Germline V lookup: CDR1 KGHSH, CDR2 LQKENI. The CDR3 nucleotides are TGTGCCAGCTCACCTCGGGCCATCTCCTATAATTCACCCCTCCACTTT. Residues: CASSPRAISYNSPLHF.

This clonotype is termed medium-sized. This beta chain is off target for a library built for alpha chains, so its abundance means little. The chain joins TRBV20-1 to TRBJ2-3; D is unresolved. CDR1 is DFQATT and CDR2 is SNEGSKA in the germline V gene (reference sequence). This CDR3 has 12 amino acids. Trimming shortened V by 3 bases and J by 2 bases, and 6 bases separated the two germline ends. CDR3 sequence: CSASQPTDTQYF. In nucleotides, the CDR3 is TGCAGTGCTAGCCAGCCCACAGATACGCAGTATTTT.

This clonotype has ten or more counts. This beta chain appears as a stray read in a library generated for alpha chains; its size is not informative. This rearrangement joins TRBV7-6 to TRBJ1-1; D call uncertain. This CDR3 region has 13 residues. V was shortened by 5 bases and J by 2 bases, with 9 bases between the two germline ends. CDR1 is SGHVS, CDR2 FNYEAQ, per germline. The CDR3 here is CASSTDLNTEAFF. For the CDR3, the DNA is TGTGCCAGCAGCACGGACCTTAACACTGAAGCTTTCTTT.

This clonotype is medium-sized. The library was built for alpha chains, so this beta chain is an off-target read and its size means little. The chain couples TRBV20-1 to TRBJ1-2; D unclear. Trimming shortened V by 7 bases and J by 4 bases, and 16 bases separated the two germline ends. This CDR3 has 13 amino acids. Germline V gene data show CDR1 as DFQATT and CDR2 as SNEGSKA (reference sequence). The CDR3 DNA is TGCAGTGTTCGACTGAGTCTCATCTATGGCTACACCTTC. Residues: CSVRLSLIYGYTF.

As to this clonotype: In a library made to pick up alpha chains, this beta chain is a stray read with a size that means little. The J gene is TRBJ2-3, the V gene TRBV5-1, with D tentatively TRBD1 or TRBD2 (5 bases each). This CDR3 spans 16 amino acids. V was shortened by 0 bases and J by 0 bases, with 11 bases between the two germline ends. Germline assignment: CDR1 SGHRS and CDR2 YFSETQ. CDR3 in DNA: TGCGCCAGCAGCTTGGAAGGGACCCTTAGCACAGATACGCAGTATTTT. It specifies CASSLEGTLSTDTQYF.

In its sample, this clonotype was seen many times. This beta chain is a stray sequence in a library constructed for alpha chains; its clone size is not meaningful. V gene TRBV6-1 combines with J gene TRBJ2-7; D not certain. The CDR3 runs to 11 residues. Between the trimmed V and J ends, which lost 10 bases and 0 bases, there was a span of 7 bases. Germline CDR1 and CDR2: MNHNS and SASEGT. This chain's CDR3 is CATDFSYEQYF. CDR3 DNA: TGTGCCACCGATTTCTCCTACGAGCAGTACTTC.

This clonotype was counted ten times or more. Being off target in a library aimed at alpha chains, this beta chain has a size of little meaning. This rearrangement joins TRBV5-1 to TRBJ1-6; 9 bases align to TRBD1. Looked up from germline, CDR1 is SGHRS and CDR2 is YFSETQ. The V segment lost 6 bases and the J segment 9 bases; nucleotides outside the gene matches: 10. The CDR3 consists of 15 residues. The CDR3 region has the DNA TGCGCCAGCAAACGATCGGGACAGGGAGGTTCACCCCTCCACTTT. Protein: CASKRSGQGGSPLHF.

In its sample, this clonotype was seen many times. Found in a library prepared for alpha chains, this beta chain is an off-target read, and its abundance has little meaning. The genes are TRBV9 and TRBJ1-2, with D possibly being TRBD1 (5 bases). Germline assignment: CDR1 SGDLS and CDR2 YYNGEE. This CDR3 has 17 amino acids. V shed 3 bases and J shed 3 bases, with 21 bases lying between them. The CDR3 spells CASSAPQDGGVDYGYTF. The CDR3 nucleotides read TGTGCCAGCAGCGCGCCCCAAGACGGGGGGGTCGACTATGGCTACACCTTC. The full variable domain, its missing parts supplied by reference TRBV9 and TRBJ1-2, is DSGVTQTPKHLITATGQRVTLRCSPRSGDLSVYWYQQSLDQGLQFLIQYYNGEERAKGNILERFSAQQFPDLHSELNLSSLELGDSALYFCASSAPQDGGVDYGYTFGSGTRLTVV.

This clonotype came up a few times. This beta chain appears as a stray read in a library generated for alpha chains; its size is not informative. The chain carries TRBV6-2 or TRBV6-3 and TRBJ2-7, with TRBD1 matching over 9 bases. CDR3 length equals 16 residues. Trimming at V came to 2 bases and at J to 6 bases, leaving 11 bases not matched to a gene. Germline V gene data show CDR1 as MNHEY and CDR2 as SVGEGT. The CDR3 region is CASSYPPGQGIPEQYV. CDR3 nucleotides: TGTGCCAGCAGTTACCCCCCGGGACAGGGAATACCCGAGCAGTACGTC.

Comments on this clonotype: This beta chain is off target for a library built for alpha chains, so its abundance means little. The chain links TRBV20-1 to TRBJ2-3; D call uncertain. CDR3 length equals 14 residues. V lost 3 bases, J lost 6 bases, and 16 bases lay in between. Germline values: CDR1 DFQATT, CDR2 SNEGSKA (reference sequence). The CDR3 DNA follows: TGCAGTGCTAGCCCCTGGAAGGGTGGGGATACGCAGTATTTT. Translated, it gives CSASPWKGGDTQYF.

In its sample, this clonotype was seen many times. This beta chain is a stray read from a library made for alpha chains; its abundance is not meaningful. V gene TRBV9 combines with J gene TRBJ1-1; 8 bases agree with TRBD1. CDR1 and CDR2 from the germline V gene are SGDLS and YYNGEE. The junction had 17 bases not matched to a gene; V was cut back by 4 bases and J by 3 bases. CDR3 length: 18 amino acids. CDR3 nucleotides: TGTGCCAGCAGCCCCCTGGTGGCAGGGGGCAGCCTGGACACTGAAGCTTTCTTT. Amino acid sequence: CASSPLVAGGSLDTEAFF.

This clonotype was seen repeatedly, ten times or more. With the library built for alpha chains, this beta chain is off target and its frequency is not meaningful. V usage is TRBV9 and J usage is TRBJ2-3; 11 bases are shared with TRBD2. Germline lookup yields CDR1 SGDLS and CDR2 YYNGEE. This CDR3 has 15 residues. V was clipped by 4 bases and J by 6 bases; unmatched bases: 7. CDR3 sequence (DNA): TGTGCCAGCAGCTTTACCCCTAGCGGGGGGGATACGCAGTATTTT. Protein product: CASSFTPSGGDTQYF.

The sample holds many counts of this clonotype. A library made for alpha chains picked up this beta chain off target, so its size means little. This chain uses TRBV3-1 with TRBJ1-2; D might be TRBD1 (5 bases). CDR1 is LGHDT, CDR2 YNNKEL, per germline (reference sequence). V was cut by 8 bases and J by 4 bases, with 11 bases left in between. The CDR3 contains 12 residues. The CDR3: CASRDLFYGYTF. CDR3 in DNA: TGTGCCAGCCGGGACCTTTTCTATGGCTACACCTTC.

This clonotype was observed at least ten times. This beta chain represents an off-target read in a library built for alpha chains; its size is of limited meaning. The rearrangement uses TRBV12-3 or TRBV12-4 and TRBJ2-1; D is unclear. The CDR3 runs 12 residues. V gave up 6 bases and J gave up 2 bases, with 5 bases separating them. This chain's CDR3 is CASRLTYNEQFF. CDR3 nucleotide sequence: TGTGCCAGCAGGCTTACCTACAATGAGCAGTTCTTC.

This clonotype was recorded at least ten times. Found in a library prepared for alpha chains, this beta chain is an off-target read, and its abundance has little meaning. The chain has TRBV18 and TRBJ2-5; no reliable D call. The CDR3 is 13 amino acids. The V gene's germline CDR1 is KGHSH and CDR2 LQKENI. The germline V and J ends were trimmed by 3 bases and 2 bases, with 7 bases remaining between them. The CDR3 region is CASSPRFQETQYF. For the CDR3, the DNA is TGTGCCAGCTCACCTCGGTTTCAAGAGACCCAGTACTTC.

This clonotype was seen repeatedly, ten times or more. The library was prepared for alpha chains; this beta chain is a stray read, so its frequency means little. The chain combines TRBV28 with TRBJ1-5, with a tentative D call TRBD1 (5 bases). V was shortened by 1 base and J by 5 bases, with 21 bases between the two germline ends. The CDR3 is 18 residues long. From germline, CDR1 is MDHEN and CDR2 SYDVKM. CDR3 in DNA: TGTGCCAGCAGTTTATCTAGAGGCTTGGGGGGTATCGATCAGCCCCAGCATTTT. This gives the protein CASSLSRGLGGIDQPQHF. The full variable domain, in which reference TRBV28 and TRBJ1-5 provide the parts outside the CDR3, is DVKVTQSSRYLVKRTGEKVFLECVQDMDHENMFWYRQDPGLGLRLIYFSYDVKMKEKGDIPEGYSVSREKKERFSLILESASTNQTSMYLCASSLSRGLGGIDQPQHFGDGTRLSIL.

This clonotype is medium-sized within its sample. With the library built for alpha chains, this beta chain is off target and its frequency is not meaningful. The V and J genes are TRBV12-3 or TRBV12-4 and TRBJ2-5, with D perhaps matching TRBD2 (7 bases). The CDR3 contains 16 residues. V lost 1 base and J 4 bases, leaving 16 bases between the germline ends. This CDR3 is CASSLGAGGAVETQYF. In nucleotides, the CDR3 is TGTGCCAGCAGTTTAGGAGCTGGGGGGGCCGTAGAGACCCAGTACTTC.

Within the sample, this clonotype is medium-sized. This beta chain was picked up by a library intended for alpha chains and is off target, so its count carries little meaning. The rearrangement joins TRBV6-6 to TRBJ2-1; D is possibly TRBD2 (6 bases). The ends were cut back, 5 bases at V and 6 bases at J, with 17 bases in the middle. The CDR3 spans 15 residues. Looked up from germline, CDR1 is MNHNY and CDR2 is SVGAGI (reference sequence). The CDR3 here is CASSLTRDFGNEQFF. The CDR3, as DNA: TGTGCCAGCAGTCTTACCCGGGACTTTGGCAATGAGCAGTTCTTC.